This TCR beta chain is drawn from a study of OX40 agonist ivuxolimab in advanced cancers. Study-wide results and limits: Clonal expansion was seen in CD4+ and CD8+ blood T cells by week 6 at 0.1 to 3.0 mg/kg.

TCRdb's table, derived via immunoSEQ multiplex PCR, lists solely in-frame clones and lacks some. This table holds tens of thousands of clones, around 90% found once. There are 16 residues in the CDR3. The junction had 8 bases not matched to a gene; V was cut back by 3 bases and J by 4 bases. CDR1 is SNHLY, CDR2 FYNNEI, per germline. A word on this clone: Its antigen is not identified.

The source material was CD4+ or CD8+ T cells sorted from blood, sampled in a trial of the OX40 agonist ivuxolimab. The sequence came from an adult with an advanced solid tumor such as melanoma, head and neck, liver or kidney cancer. The genes are TRBV2 and TRBJ1-1; TRBD1 matches at 10 bases. DNA of the CDR3: TGTGCCAGCAGTGATAAGACAGGGGGCATTATCACTGAAGCTTTCTTT. This translates into CASSDKTGGIITEAFF.